Presented here are 19 T cell receptor beta chains from one specimen sequenced in a study of CD8 T cells in ankylosing spondylitis. Study observations and caveats: Characteristic, it appeared, of ankylosing spondylitis blood was a TCR beta motif of about eight highly homologous variants.

MiXCR was run by TCRdb on the 5' RACE reads, yielding one entry per CDR3 protein. The sample lists 470,000 or so distinct CDR3 sequences; around 26% were seen once. These TCRs' antigens remain unknown. Sequences were obtained from blood, either unsorted or a sorted T cell fraction (not recorded which). These receptors were obtained from a male donor with ankylosing spondylitis.

A few counts support this clonotype. V gene TRBV5-1 combines with J gene TRBJ1-3, with D unclear. CDR1 and CDR2 (germline): SGHRS, YFSETQ. Between the trimmed V and J ends, which lost 0 bases and 2 bases, there was a span of 9 bases. The CDR3 consists of 15 residues. CDR3 sequence (DNA): TGCGCCAGCAGCTTGGGGCAGAATCCTGGAAACACCATATATTTT. Protein product: CASSLGQNPGNTIYF.

The rearrangement joins TRBV20-1 to TRBJ2-1; TRBD2 aligns across 14 bases. There are 17 residues in the CDR3. Germline values: CDR1 DFQATT, CDR2 SNEGSKA (reference sequence). After removal of 0 bases from V and 6 bases from J, the junction contained 7 bases not matched to a gene. The CDR3 reads CSARDSGTSGRGNEQFF. The CDR3 coding sequence is TGCAGTGCTAGAGACTCCGGGACTAGCGGGAGAGGCAATGAGCAGTTCTTC.

This clonotype was seen ten or more times. The rearrangement joins TRBV19 to TRBJ2-1, with TRBD2 matching 7 bases. The ends lost 2 bases at V and 7 bases at J; junction bases unmatched: 8. Germline V lookup: CDR1 LNHDA, CDR2 SQIVND (reference sequence). CDR3 length: 15 amino acids. CDR3 DNA sequence: TGTGCCAGTAGTATACTAGCGGATGAAGAGAATGAGCAGTTCTTC. Encoded protein: CASSILADEENEQFF. Complete variable domain (other parts from reference TRBV19 and TRBJ2-1): DGGITQSPKYLFRKEGQNVTLSCEQNLNHDAMYWYRQDPGQGLRLIYYSQIVNDFQKGDIAEGYSVSREKKESFPLTVTSAQKNPTAFYLCASSILADEENEQFFGPGTRLTVL.

This chain joins TRBV6-1 and TRBJ2-3, with TRBD2 identical over 11 bases. The V and J ends lost 4 bases and 0 bases, in that order; junction bases with no gene match: 3. Germline lookup yields CDR1 MNHNS and CDR2 SASEGT. The CDR3 length is 16 residues. The DNA of the CDR3 is TGTGCCAGCAGTGGACTAGCGGGATCTAGCACAGATACGCAGTATTTT. Translating gives CASSGLAGSSTDTQYF.

The genes are TRBV11-2 and TRBJ1-2; 7 bases align to TRBD1. The CDR3 runs to 14 residues. Germline CDR1 SGHAT, CDR2 FQNNGV. Trimming took 5 bases from V and 5 from J; bases not matched to a gene: 8. The DNA for the CDR3 is TGTGCCAGCAGCCCCACGACAGGGATTTATGGCTACACCTTC. Encoded protein: CASSPTTGIYGYTF.

This clonotype showed up just a few times. The V gene is TRBV5-6, the J gene TRBJ2-6; TRBD1 aligns across 7 bases. V dropped 4 bases and J dropped 0; count of bases not matched to a gene: 4. Germline V lookup: CDR1 SGHDT, CDR2 YYEEEE. The CDR3 extends over 16 amino acids. The CDR3 DNA is TGTGCCAGCAGCAAAGGGACAGCCTCTGGGGCCAACGTCCTGACTTTC. It yields the protein CASSKGTASGANVLTF.

This sequence joins TRBV7-9 and TRBJ2-1, with a weak D call TRBD2 (6 bases). Germline V gene data show CDR1 as SEHNR and CDR2 as FQNEAQ (reference sequence). Trimming took off 7 bases at V and 9 bases at J, with 19 bases between the two ends. The CDR3 is made up of 14 amino acids. CDR3 DNA sequence: TGTGCCAGCACGCGGAGGGTTCAAGGTGGTGAGCAGTTCTTC. Translated: CASTRRVQGGEQFF.

The rearrangement joins TRBV2 to TRBJ2-7, with TRBD1 identical over 7 bases. The trim removed 6 bases at V and 6 bases at J, leaving 5 bases unmatched. This CDR3 comprises 12 residues. In germline, CDR1 is SNHLY, CDR2 FYNNEI. The CDR3 protein is CASRGTAPEQYV. CDR3 DNA: TGTGCCAGCAGAGGGACAGCTCCCGAGCAGTACGTC.

This chain joins TRBV30 and TRBJ1-4; maybe TRBD1 (6 bases). The CDR3 length is 13 residues. Germline-derived CDR1 and CDR2 are GTSNPN and SVGIG (reference sequence). Deletions cut 4 bases from V and 7 bases from J, with 13 bases between. CDR3: CAWTGVVGEKLFF. Here the CDR3 DNA reads TGTGCCTGGACAGGGGTCGTCGGTGAAAAACTGTTTTTT.

This clonotype has more than one count but fewer than ten. The rearrangement joins TRBV29-1 to TRBJ2-2; D remains unclear. The V end lost 6 bases, the J end lost 3 bases, and 11 bases lay between the germline ends. CDR1 is SQVTM and CDR2 is ANQGSEA in the germline V gene. The CDR3 spans 13 residues. The CDR3 is CSVDPSHTGELFF. The CDR3 coding sequence is TGCAGCGTAGACCCCTCACACACCGGGGAGCTGTTTTTT.

The genes are TRBV12-3 or TRBV12-4 and TRBJ1-4, with D possibly matching TRBD1 (6 bases). The V gene lost 5 bases and the J gene lost 7 bases, with 17 bases spanning the gap. This CDR3 has 15 amino acids. The CDR3 sequence: CASSVTGMASEKLFF. The CDR3 DNA sequence: TGTGCCAGCAGTGTCACAGGGATGGCCAGTGAAAAACTGTTTTTT.

This chain uses TRBV19 with TRBJ2-7; D gene uncertain. Germline lookup yields CDR1 LNHDA and CDR2 SQIVND (reference sequence). The CDR3 is 14 residues long. The V end lost 2 bases, the J end lost 3 bases, and 11 bases lay between the germline ends. CDR3 nucleotide sequence: TGTGCCAGTAGTATAAATGTACAGATCTACGAGCAGTACTTC. Its protein product is CASSINVQIYEQYF.

In its sample, this clonotype was seen a few times. The CDR3 DNA sequence: TGTGCCAGCAGCCGACAGGGGGCTTACGAGCAGTACGTC. Translated: CASSRQGAYEQYV. V usage is TRBV5-5 and J usage is TRBJ2-7; 10 positions agree with TRBD1. V lost 4 bases and J lost 4; bases outside the gene matches: 2. This CDR3 is built from 13 residues. Germline-derived CDR1 and CDR2 are SGHKS and YYEKEE (reference sequence).

J is TRBJ2-5 and V is TRBV14, with 7 bases fitting TRBD2. The germline V gene encodes CDR1 SGHDN and CDR2 FVKESK. The V and J ends lost 1 base and 4 bases, in that order; junction bases with no gene match: 9. CDR3 length equals 16 residues. For the CDR3, the DNA is TGTGCCAGCAGCCAAGTAACGGGGAGGGGCGGAGAGACCCAGTACTTC. Protein product: CASSQVTGRGGETQYF.

This chain connects TRBV29-1 to TRBJ2-1; 12 bases line up with TRBD2. V shed 5 bases, J shed 0 bases, and the junction held 20 bases outside the gene matches. Germline V CDR1 and CDR2: SQVTM, ANQGSEA. This CDR3 has 21 residues. The CDR3, as DNA: TGCAGCGTTCACGAAAGGGGACCCGGGACTAGCGGGTTTAGCTCCTACAATGAGCAGTTCTTC. Amino acids: CSVHERGPGTSGFSSYNEQFF.

The J gene is TRBJ2-1, the V gene TRBV9; 7 bases fit TRBD2. The ends lost 4 bases at V and 1 base at J; junction bases unmatched: 11. The CDR3 runs 17 residues. Germline loops: CDR1 SGDLS, CDR2 YYNGEE. The CDR3 spells CASSFLGGRKSYNEQFF. In DNA, the CDR3 is TGTGCCAGCAGCTTCTTGGGAGGGCGAAAATCCTACAATGAGCAGTTCTTC.

The chain links TRBV5-1 to TRBJ2-5, with TRBD2 matching over 15 bases. V shed 4 bases and J 4 bases; nucleotides not matched to a gene: 2. This CDR3 is built from 15 residues. Germline lookup yields CDR1 SGHRS and CDR2 YFSETQ. This CDR3 reads CASSEGLAGGETQYF. The CDR3 DNA reads as TGCGCCAGCAGCGAGGGACTAGCGGGAGGAGAGACCCAGTACTTC. The variable domain in full, completed from reference TRBV5-1 and TRBJ2-5, reads KAGVTQTPRYLIKTRGQQVTLSCSPISGHRSVSWYQQTPGQGLQFLFEYFSETQRNKGNFPGRFSGRQFSNSRSEMNVSTLELGDSALYLCASSEGLAGGETQYFGPGTRLLVL.

The table lists this clonotype with a count of one. The chain employs TRBV20-1 and TRBJ2-1, with 10 nucleotides matching TRBD2. V was pared by 7 bases and J by 7 bases, with 7 bases of the junction left unmatched. Germline lookup yields CDR1 DFQATT and CDR2 SNEGSKA (reference sequence). The CDR3 runs to 13 residues. In DNA, the CDR3 is TGCAGTGAAGAGCGGGAGGGTACGAATGAGCAGTTCTTC. Protein: CSEEREGTNEQFF.

The V gene is TRBV24-1, the J gene TRBJ1-5; D call uncertain. The germline V gene has CDR1 KGHDR and CDR2 SFDVKD. The CDR3 has 15 amino acids. With 0 bases removed from V and 6 bases from J, the gap between germline ends came to 11 bases. This chain's CDR3 is CATSDLPAVPQPQHF. The DNA of the CDR3 is TGTGCCACCAGTGATTTGCCGGCAGTGCCTCAGCCCCAGCATTTT.